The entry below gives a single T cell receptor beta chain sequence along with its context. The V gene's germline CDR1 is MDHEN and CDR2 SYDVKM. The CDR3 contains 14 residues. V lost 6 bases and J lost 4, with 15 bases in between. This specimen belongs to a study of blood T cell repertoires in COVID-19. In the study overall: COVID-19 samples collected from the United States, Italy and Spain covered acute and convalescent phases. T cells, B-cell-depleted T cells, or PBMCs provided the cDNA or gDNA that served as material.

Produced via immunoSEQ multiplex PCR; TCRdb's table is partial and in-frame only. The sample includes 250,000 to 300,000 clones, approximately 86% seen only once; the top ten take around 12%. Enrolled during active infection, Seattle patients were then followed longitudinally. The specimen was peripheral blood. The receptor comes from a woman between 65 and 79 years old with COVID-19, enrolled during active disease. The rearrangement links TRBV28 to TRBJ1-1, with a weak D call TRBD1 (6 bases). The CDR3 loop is CASSRSTGSTEAFF. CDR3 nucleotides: TGTGCCAGCAGCCGATCCACAGGGAGCACTGAAGCTTTCTTT.